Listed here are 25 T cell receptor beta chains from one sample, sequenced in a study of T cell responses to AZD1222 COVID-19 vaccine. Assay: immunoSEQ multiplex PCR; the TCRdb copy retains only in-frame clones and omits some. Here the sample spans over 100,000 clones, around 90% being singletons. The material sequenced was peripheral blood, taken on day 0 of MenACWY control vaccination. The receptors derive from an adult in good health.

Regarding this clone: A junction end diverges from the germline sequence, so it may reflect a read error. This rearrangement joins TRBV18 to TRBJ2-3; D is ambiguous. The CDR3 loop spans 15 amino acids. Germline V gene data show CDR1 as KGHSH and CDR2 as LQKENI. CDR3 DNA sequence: TGTGCCAGCTCACCCTCGCCGCGCAGCACCGATACGCAGTATTTT. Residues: CASSPSPRSTDTQYF.

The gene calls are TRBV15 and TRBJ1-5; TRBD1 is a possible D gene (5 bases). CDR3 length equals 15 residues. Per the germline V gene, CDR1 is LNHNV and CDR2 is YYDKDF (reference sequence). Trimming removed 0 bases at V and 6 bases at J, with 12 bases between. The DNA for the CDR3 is TGTGCCACCAGCAGAGATTTGGGGGGTGGTCAGCCCCAGCATTTT. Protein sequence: CATSRDLGGGQPQHF. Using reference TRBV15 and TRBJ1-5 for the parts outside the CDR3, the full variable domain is DAMVIQNPRYQVTQFGKPVTLSCSQTLNHNVMYWYQQKSSQAPKLLFHYYDKDFNNEADTPDNFQSRRPNTSFCFLDIRSPGLGDTAMYLCATSRDLGGGQPQHFGDGTRLSIL.

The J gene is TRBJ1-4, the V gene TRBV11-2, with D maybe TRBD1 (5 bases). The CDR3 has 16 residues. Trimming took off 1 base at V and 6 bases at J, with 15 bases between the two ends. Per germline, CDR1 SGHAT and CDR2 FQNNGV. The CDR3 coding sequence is TGTGCCAGCAGCTTAGGACAATCCGAAGGGGATGAAAAACTGTTTTTT. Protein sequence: CASSLGQSEGDEKLFF. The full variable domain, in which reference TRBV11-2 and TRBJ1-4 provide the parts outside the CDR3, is EAGVAQSPRYKIIEKRQSVAFWCNPISGHATLYWYQQILGQGPKLLIQFQNNGVVDDSQLPKDRFSAERLKGVDSTLKIQPAKLEDSAVYLCASSLGQSEGDEKLFFGSGTQLSVL.

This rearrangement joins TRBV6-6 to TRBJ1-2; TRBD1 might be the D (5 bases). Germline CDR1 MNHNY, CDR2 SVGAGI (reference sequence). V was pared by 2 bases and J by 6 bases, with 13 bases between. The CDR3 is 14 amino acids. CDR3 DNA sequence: TGTGCCAGCAGTTACGTTCGGCAGGGAAATGGCTACACCTTC. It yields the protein CASSYVRQGNGYTF.

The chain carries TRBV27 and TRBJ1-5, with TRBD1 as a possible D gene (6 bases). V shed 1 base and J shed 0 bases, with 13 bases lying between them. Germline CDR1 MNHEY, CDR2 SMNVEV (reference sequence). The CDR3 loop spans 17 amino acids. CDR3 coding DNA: TGTGCCAGCAGTTTATGGGGGGGCTCTTATAGCAATCAGCCCCAGCATTTT. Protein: CASSLWGGSYSNQPQHF.

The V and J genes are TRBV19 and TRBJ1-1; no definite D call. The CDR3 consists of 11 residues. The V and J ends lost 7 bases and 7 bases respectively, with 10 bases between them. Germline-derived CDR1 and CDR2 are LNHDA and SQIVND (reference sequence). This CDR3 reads CASTLGLEAFF. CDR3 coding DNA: TGTGCCAGTACCCTCGGACTTGAAGCTTTCTTT.

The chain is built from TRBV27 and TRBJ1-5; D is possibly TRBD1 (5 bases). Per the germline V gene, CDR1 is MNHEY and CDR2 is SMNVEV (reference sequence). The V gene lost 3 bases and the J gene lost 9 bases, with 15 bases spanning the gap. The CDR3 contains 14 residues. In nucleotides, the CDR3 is TGTGCCAGCAGTTTGACCGCCTCGGGGGTGCCCCAGCATTTT. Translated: CASSLTASGVPQHF.

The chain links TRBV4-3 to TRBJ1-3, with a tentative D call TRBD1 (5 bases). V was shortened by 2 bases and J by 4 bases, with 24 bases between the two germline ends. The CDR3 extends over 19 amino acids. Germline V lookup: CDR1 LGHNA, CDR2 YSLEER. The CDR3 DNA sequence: TGCGCCAGCAGCCAAAAAATACAGGATTTCGGGGTAGCCGGAAACACCATATATTTT. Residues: CASSQKIQDFGVAGNTIYF.

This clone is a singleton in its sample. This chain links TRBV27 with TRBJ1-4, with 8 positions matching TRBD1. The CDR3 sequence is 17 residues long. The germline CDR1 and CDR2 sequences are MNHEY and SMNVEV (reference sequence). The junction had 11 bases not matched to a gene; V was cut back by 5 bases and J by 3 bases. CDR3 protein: CASSITAGGLANEKLFF. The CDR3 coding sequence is TGTGCCAGCAGTATAACCGCAGGGGGCTTGGCTAATGAAAAACTGTTTTTT.

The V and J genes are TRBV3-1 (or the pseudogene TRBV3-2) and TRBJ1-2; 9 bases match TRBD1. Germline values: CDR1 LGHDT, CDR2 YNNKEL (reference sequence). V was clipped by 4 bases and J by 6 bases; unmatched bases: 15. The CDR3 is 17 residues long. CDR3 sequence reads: CASSPLTGQGGTDGYTF. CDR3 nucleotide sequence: TGTGCCAGCAGCCCACTCACGGGACAGGGAGGAACGGATGGCTACACCTTC.

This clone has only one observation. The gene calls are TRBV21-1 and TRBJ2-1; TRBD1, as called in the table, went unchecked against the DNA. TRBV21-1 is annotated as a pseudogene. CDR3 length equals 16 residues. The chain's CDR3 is CASSNPGQGSYNEQFF. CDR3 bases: TGTGCCAGCAGCAATCCAGGACAGGGCTCCTACAATGAGCAGTTCTTC.

CDR3 in amino acids: CASSRTGESNQPQHF. For the CDR3, the DNA is TGTGCCAGCAGCCGAACAGGGGAAAGCAATCAGCCCCAGCATTTT. The V and J genes are TRBV11-2 and TRBJ1-5; 7 nucleotides agree with TRBD1. The CDR3 totals 15 residues. Germline V gene data show CDR1 as SGHAT and CDR2 as FQNNGV. Trimming at V came to 5 bases and at J to 1 base, leaving 5 bases not matched to a gene.

As DNA, the CDR3 is TGCGCCAGCAGCCAAGTAAATTCAGGGAACACTGAAGCTTTCTTT. Translation: CASSQVNSGNTEAFF. The J gene is TRBJ1-1, the V gene TRBV4-1; D is undetermined. The ends were cut back, 1 base at V and 1 base at J, with 10 bases in the middle. Germline values: CDR1 MGHRA, CDR2 YSYEKL. The CDR3 runs 15 residues.

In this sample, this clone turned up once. The CDR3 protein is CASSPIRGGSNSPLHF. CDR3 bases: TGTGCCAGCAGCCCTATCCGGGGAGGCAGTAATTCACCCCTCCACTTT. The chain links TRBV5-5 to TRBJ1-6; unclear D gene. There are 16 residues in the CDR3. Per germline, CDR1 SGHKS and CDR2 YYEKEE (reference sequence). The ends were cut back, 4 bases at V and 6 bases at J, with 17 bases in the middle.

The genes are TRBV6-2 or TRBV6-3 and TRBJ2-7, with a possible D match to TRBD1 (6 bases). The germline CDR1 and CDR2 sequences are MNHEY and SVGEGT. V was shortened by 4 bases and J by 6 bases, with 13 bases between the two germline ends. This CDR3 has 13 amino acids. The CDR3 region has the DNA TGTGCCAGCAGTTTCCGGGACATCGGCGAGCAGTACTTC. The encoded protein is CASSFRDIGEQYF.

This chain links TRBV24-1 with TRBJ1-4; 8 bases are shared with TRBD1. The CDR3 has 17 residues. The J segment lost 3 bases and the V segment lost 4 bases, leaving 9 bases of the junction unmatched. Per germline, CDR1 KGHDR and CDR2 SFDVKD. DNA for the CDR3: TGTGCCACCAGTGACCGGACATCACAGGGGGCTAATGAAAAACTGTTTTTT. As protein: CATSDRTSQGANEKLFF.

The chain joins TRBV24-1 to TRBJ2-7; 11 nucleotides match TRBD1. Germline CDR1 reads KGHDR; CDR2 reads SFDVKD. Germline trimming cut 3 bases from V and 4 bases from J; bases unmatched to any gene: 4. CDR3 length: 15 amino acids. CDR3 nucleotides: TGTGCCACCAGTGATCCGGGACAGGGGGTATACGAGCAGTACTTC. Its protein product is CATSDPGQGVYEQYF.

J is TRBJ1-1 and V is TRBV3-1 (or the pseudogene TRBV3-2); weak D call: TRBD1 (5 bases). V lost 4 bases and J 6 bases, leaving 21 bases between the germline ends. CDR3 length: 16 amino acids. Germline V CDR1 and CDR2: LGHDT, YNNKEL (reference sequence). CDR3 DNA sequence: TGTGCCAGCAGCCTGGGGCTTCCAGTCCATTTGGCTGAAGCTTTCTTT. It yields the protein CASSLGLPVHLAEAFF.

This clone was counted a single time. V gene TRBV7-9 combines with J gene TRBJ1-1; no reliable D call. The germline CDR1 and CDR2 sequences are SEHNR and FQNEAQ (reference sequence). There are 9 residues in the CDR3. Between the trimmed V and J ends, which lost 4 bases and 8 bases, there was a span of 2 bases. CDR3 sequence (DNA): TGTGCCAGCAGCTCAGAAGCTTTCTTT. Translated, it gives CASSSEAFF. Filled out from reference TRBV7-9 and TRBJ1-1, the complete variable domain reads DTGVSQNPRHKITKRGQNVTFRCDPISEHNRLYWYRQTLGQGPEFLTYFQNEAQLEKSRLLSDRFSAERPKGSFSTLEIQRTEQGDSAMYLCASSSEAFFGQGTRLTVV.

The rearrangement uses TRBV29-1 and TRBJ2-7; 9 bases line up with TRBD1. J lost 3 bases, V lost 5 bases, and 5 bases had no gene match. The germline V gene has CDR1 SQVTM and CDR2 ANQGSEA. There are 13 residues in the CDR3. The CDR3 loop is CSVRRQGDYEQYF. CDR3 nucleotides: TGCAGCGTTCGCAGACAGGGGGACTACGAGCAGTACTTC.

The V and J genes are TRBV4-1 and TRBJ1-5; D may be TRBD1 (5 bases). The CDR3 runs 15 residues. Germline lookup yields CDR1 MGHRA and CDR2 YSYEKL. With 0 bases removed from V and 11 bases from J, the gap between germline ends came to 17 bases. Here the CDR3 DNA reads TGCGCCAGCAGCCAAGAGTGGCAGGGCATGTGGGCCCAGCATTTT. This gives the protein CASSQEWQGMWAQHF.

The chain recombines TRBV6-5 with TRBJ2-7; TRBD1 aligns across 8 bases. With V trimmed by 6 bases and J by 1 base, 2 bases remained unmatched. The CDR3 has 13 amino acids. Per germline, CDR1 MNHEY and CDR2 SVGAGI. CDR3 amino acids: CASRRQGSYEQYF. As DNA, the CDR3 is TGTGCCAGCAGACGACAGGGGTCCTACGAGCAGTACTTC.

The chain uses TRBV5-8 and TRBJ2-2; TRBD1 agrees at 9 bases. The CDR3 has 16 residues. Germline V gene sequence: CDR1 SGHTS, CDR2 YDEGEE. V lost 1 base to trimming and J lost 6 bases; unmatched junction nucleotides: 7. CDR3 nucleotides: TGTGCCAGCAGCTTGCCCCGGGACAGGGAACCCGGGGAGCTGTTTTTT. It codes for CASSLPRDREPGELFF.

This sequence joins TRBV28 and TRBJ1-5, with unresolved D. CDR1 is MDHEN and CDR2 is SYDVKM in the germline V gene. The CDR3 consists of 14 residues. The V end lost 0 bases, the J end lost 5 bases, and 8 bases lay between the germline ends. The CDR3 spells CASSLWNGDQPQHF. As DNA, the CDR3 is TGTGCCAGCAGTTTATGGAATGGGGATCAGCCCCAGCATTTT.

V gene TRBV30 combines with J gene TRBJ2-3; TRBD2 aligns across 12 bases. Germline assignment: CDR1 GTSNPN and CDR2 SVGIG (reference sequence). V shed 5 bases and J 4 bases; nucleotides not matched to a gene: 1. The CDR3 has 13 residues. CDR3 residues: CAWGLAGSDTQYF. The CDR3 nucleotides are TGTGCCTGGGGACTAGCGGGGTCAGATACGCAGTATTTT.